The entry below gives a single TCR beta chain sequence along with its context. Its matching antigen is unknown. This specimen belongs to a study of OX40 agonist ivuxolimab in advanced cancers. Study background: Every patient in dose escalation had hepatocellular carcinoma, melanoma, renal cell or head and neck cancer. Findings and caveats of the study: Clonal expansion among partial responders at 0.1-3.0 mg/kg ranked near the lowest. Normalized T-cell clonal expansion was also low in a subset of nonresponders. On average, a greater number of expanded clones characterised CD8+ T cells relative to CD4+.

Here immunoSEQ multiplex PCR was the method, and the copy in TCRdb shows in-frame clones only, minus some. The sample consists of tens of thousands of clones, about 91% of them appearing once. This sample comprised CD4+ or CD8+ T cells sorted from blood, obtained in a trial of the OX40 agonist ivuxolimab. The sequence was collected from an adult with an advanced solid tumor such as melanoma, head and neck, liver or kidney cancer.

CDR3 bases: TGTGCCAGTAGTATGTCGCCCGGGCGTAACTATGGCTACACCTTC. As protein: CASSMSPGRNYGYTF. The chain employs TRBV19 and TRBJ1-2, with D unresolved. Germline lookup yields CDR1 LNHDA and CDR2 SQIVND (reference sequence). The CDR3 sequence is 15 residues long. V lost 3 bases and J 1 base, leaving 12 bases between the germline ends.